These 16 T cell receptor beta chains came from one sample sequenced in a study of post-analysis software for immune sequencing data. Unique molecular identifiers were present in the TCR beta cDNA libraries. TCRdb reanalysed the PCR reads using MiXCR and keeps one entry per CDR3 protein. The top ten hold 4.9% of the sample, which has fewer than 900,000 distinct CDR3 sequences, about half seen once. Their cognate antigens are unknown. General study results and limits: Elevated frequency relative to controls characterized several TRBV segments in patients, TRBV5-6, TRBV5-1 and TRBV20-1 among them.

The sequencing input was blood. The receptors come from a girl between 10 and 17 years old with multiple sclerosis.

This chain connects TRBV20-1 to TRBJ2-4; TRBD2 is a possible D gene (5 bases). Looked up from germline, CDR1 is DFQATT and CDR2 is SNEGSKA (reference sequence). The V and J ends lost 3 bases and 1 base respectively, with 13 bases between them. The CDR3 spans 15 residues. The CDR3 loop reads CSARAVAGAKNIQYF. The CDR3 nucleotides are TGCAGTGCTAGGGCCGTTGCGGGTGCCAAAAACATTCAGTACTTC.

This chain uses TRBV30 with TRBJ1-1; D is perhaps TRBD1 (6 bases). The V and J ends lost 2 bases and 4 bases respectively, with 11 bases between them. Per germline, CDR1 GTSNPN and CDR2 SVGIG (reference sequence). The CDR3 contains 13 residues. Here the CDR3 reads CAWSTGPLTEAFF. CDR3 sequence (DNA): TGTGCCTGGAGTACAGGGCCCCTCACTGAAGCTTTCTTT.

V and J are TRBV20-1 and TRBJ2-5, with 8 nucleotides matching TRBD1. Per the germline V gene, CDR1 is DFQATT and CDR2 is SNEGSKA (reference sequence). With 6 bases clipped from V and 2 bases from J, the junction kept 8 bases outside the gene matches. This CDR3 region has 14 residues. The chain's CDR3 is CSAYTGGYQETQYF. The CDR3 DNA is TGCAGTGCGTATACAGGGGGGTATCAAGAGACCCAGTACTTC.

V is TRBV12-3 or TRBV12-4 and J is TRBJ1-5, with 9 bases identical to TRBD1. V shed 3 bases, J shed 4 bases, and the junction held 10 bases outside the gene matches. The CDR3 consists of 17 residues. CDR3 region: CASSLGGGTGPNQPQHF. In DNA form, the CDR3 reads TGTGCCAGCAGTTTGGGGGGGGGGACAGGGCCTAATCAGCCCCAGCATTTT.

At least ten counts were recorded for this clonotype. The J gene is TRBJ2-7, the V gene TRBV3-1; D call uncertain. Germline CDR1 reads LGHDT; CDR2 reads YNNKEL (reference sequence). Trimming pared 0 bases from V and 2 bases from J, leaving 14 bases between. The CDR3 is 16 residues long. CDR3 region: CASSQDQNRSPYEQYF. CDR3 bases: TGTGCCAGCAGCCAAGATCAGAACAGATCACCCTACGAGCAGTACTTC.

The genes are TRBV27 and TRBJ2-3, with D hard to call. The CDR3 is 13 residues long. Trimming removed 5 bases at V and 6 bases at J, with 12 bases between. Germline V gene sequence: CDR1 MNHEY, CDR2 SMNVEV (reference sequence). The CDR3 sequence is CASSDGIGDTQYF. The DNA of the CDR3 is TGTGCCAGCAGTGATGGGATCGGTGATACGCAGTATTTT.

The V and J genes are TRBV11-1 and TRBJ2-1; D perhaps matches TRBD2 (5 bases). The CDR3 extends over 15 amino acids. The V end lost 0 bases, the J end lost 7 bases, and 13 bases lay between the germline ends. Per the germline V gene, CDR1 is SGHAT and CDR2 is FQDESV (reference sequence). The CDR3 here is CASSLAPDWTNEQFF. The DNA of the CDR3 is TGTGCCAGCAGCTTAGCACCGGACTGGACGAATGAGCAGTTCTTC.

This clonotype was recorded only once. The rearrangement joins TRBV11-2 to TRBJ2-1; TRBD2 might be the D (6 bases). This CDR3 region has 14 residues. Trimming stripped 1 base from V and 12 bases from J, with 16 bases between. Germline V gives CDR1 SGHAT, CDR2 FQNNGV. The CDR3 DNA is TGTGCCAGCAGCTTAGGGAGGGGTTGGCTAGGGCAGTTCTTC. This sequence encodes CASSLGRGWLGQFF.

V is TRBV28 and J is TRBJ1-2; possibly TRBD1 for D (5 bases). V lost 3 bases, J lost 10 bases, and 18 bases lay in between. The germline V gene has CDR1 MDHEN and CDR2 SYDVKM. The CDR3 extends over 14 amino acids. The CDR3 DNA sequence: TGTGCCAGCAGTTTGTCGACAGTCCCAACCACCTACACCTTC. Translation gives CASSLSTVPTTYTF.

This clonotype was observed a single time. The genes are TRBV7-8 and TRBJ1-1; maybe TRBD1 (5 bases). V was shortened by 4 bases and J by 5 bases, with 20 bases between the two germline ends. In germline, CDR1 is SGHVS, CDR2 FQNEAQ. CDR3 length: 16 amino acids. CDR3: CASSSLMEGRGTEAFF. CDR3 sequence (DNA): TGTGCCAGCAGCTCCCTAATGGAGGGGCGCGGAACTGAAGCTTTCTTT.

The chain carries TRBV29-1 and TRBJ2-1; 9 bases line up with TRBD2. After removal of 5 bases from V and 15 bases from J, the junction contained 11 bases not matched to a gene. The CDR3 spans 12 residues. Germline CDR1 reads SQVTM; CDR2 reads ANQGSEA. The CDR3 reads CSVQVLAGGSFF. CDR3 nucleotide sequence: TGCAGCGTTCAGGTACTAGCGGGCGGGTCGTTCTTC.

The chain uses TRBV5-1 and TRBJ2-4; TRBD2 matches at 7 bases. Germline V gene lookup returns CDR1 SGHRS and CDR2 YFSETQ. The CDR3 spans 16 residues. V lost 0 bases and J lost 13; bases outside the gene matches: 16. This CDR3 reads CASSLVAGAQQGEQYF. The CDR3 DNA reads TGCGCCAGCAGCTTGGTGGCGGGAGCTCAGCAAGGGGAGCAGTACTTC.

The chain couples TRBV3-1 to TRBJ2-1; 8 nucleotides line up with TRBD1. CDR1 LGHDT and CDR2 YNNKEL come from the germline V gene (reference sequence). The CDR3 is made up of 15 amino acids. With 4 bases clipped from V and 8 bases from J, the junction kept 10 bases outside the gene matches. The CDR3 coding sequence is TGTGCCAGCAGCCTGAACATAGGACAGGGCCATGAGCAGTTCTTC. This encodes CASSLNIGQGHEQFF.

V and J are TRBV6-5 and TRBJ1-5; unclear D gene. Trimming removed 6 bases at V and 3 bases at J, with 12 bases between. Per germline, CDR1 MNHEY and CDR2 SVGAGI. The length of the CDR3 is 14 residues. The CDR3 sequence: CASSPSSFNQPQHF. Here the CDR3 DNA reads TGTGCCAGCAGCCCATCATCTTTCAATCAGCCCCAGCATTTT.

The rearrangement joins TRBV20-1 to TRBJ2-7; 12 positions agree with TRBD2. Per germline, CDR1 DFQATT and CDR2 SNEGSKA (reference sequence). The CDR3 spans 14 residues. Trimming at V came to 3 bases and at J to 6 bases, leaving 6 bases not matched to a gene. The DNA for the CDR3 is TGCAGTGCTAGTGCTAGCGGGAGGGGGCGCGAGCAGTACTTC. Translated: CSASASGRGREQYF.

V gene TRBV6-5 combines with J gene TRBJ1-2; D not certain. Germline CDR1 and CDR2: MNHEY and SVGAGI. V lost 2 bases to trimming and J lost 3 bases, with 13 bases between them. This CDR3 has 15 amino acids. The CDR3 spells CASSYDEGLYYGYTF. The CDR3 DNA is TGTGCCAGCAGTTACGATGAGGGTCTATACTATGGCTACACCTTC.